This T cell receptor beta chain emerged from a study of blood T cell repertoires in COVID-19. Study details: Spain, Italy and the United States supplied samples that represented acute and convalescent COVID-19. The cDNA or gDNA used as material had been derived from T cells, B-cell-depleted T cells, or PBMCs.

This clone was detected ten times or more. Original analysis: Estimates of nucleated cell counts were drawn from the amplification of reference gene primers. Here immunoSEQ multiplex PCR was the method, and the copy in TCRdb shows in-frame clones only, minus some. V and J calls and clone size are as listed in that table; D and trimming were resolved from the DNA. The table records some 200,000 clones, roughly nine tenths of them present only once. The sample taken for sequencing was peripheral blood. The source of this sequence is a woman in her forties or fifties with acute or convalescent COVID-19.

The CDR3 loop is CASSLGQGREAFF. In DNA form, the CDR3 reads TGCGCCAGCAGCTTGGGGCAGGGCCGCGAAGCTTTCTTT. This sequence joins TRBV5-1 and TRBJ1-1, with D perhaps TRBD1 (5 bases). V was shortened by 0 bases and J by 8 bases, with 11 bases between the two germline ends. This CDR3 has 13 amino acids. CDR1 and CDR2 (germline): SGHRS, YFSETQ. Full variable domain (remainder filled in from reference TRBV5-1 and TRBJ1-1): KAGVTQTPRYLIKTRGQQVTLSCSPISGHRSVSWYQQTPGQGLQFLFEYFSETQRNKGNFPGRFSGRQFSNSRSEMNVSTLELGDSALYLCASSLGQGREAFFGQGTRLTVV.